Below, 14 T cell receptor beta chains from the same sample are listed, as sequenced in a study of Graves' ophthalmopathy and Graves' hyperthyroidism. For repertoire sequencing, the TCR beta CDR3 regions were amplified from RNA transcripts. Amplification began with first-round RT-PCR using HTBI primers, then second-round multiplex PCR was performed. TCRdb redid the calling of the multiplex PCR reads with MiXCR, one entry per CDR3 protein. The table includes around 590,000 distinct CDR3 sequences, approximately 35% detected once. The sample was peripheral blood or thyroid tissue (not recorded which). Source of these receptors: an adult man with Graves' hyperthyroidism.

This clonotype came up many times. The V gene is TRBV29-1, the J gene TRBJ2-7; D call uncertain. This CDR3 is built from 12 residues. Trimming stripped 2 bases from V and 5 bases from J, with 10 bases between. Per the germline V gene, CDR1 is SQVTM and CDR2 is ANQGSEA. CDR3 in DNA: TGCAGCGTTGAATCGGGCCCTAACGAGCAGTACTTC. This translates into CSVESGPNEQYF.

V usage is TRBV7-8 and J usage is TRBJ2-7; D not certain. CDR1 SGHVS and CDR2 FQNEAQ come from the germline V gene. The CDR3 is 13 amino acids. V lost 1 base, J lost 7 bases, and 11 bases lay in between. The CDR3: CASSLGLTWEQYF. CDR3 DNA sequence: TGTGCCAGCAGCTTAGGACTCACTTGGGAGCAGTACTTC.

The chain links TRBV5-1 to TRBJ2-2; TRBD1 aligns across 9 bases. The CDR3 is 14 amino acids. Looked up from germline, CDR1 is SGHRS and CDR2 is YFSETQ. The V and J ends lost 4 bases and 6 bases, in that order; junction bases with no gene match: 4. CDR3 nucleotides: TGCGCCAGCAGCGCAGGACAGGGGCCCGGGGAGCTGTTTTTT. This gives the protein CASSAGQGPGELFF.

This chain links TRBV7-9 with TRBJ1-2; 9 bases fit TRBD1. The germline CDR1 and CDR2 sequences are SEHNR and FQNEAQ (reference sequence). V trimming: 3 bases; J trimming: 7 bases; junction bases outside the gene matches: 6. This CDR3 spans 14 amino acids. CDR3 protein: CASSFRDRAGGYTF. The CDR3 DNA sequence: TGTGCCAGCAGCTTCCGGGACAGGGCGGGTGGCTACACCTTC.

This clonotype was seen repeatedly, ten times or more. The rearrangement links TRBV7-2 to TRBJ1-6, with D maybe TRBD1 (5 bases). Trimming shortened V by 1 base and J by 4 bases, and 8 bases separated the two germline ends. From germline, CDR1 is SGHTA and CDR2 FQGNSA. The length of the CDR3 is 15 residues. The DNA for the CDR3 is TGTGCCAGCAGCTTAGGGCCAGGGTATAATTCACCCCTCCACTTT. Translating it yields CASSLGPGYNSPLHF. The entire variable domain, with the rest obtained from reference TRBV7-2 and TRBJ1-6, is as follows: GAGVSQSPSNKVTEKGKDVELRCDPISGHTALYWYRQSLGQGLEFLIYFQGNSAPDKSGLPSDRFSAERTGGSVSTLTIQRTQQEDSAVYLCASSLGPGYNSPLHFGNGTRLTVT.

This clonotype has a single count. This may be a read error, as it is one base from a much larger clone. This rearrangement joins TRBV7-9 to TRBJ1-1; 8 bases fit TRBD1. The germline gives CDR1 SEHNR, CDR2 FQNEAQ (reference sequence). This CDR3 has 14 amino acids. The CDR3 nucleotides are TGTGCCAGCAGCGACAGGGGAGGGAACGCTGAAGCTTTCTTT. Protein sequence: CASSDRGGNAEAFF.

This clonotype occurred many times. The chain employs TRBV2 and TRBJ2-7; possible D gene TRBD1, 6 bases. The V gene's germline CDR1 is SNHLY and CDR2 FYNNEI. Trimming cost V 8 bases and J 6 bases, with 20 bases left between them. The CDR3 is 14 residues long. CDR3 sequence reads: CASCWTADSGEQYF. Here the CDR3 DNA reads TGTGCCAGCTGCTGGACAGCCGATTCGGGCGAGCAGTACTTC.

The CDR3, as DNA: TGTGCCAGCAGTGCCGGTGGAAAAGGCTACACCTTC. Its protein product is CASSAGGKGYTF. V and J are TRBV12-3 or TRBV12-4 and TRBJ1-2, with unresolved D. The CDR3 loop spans 12 amino acids. The V end was cut by 5 bases, the J end by 8 bases, with 12 bases between.

This clonotype was found many times. The rearrangement uses TRBV7-8 and TRBJ1-4, with D unresolved. This CDR3 is 15 amino acids long. Germline V gene lookup returns CDR1 SGHVS and CDR2 FQNEAQ. V lost 4 bases, J lost 8 bases, and 17 bases lay in between. The CDR3 DNA reads as TGTGCCAGCAGCTCGCGGGAGAGGAGCGGCGAAAAACTGTTTTTT. Translation gives CASSSRERSGEKLFF.

The rearrangement joins TRBV20-1 to TRBJ2-1, with TRBD2 as a possible D gene (5 bases). The CDR3 totals 12 residues. V lost 2 bases and J lost 7, with 9 bases in between. Germline CDR1 is DFQATT and CDR2 is SNEGSKA (reference sequence). The CDR3 protein is CSARLGANEQFF. The CDR3 DNA is TGCAGTGCTAGATTGGGAGCAAATGAGCAGTTCTTC.

This clonotype has a count of ten or more. The V call is TRBV29-1, the J call TRBJ2-3; D remains ambiguous. CDR3 size: 13 residues. Germline V lookup: CDR1 SQVTM, CDR2 ANQGSEA. Trimming took off 4 bases at V and 0 bases at J, with 8 bases between the two ends. The CDR3, as DNA: TGCAGCGTTGGGCAGACTAGCACAGATACGCAGTATTTT. This sequence encodes CSVGQTSTDTQYF.

Of note for this clonotype: At one of its ends the junction is not consistent with the germline gene, which may arise from a read error. This rearrangement joins TRBV12-3 or TRBV12-4 to TRBJ2-6; 8 nucleotides match TRBD2. The CDR3 has 17 residues. The CDR3 DNA reads as TGTGCCGGCAGTGATTTTAGCGGGGTATCTGGGGCCAACGTCCTGACTTTC. This sequence encodes CAGSDFSGVSGANVLTF.

A word on this clonotype: An end of the junction does not agree with germline; a read error may underlie this. The chain carries TRBV7-6 and TRBJ2-5; TRBD2 matches at 9 bases. This CDR3 has 16 amino acids. CDR1 and CDR2 (germline): SGHVS, FNYEAQ. CDR3 nucleotides: TGTGCCAGCAGCTTAGTTCCTAGCGGGATTGGAGAGGCCCAGTACTTC. This sequence encodes CASSLVPSGIGEAQYF.

This clonotype was counted many times. The rearrangement joins TRBV12-3 or TRBV12-4 to TRBJ1-3; D gene ambiguous. This CDR3 spans 16 amino acids. Trimming removed 7 bases from V and 4 bases from J, with 20 bases in between. This CDR3 reads CASTKRAVGIGNTIYF. The CDR3 DNA follows: TGTGCCAGCACCAAAAGGGCCGTGGGGATCGGAAACACCATATATTTT.